Listed below are T cell receptor beta chains from one sample, sequenced in a study of shared clonotypes between healthy human individuals. Assay: immunoSEQ multiplex PCR; the TCRdb copy retains only in-frame clones and omits some. The sample yields roughly 1,000,000 clones, 78% seen once. Sequencing used memory CD4+ T cells from PBMCs. Receptor source: a man younger than 35 in good health. Some clones in this sample may be carry-over from other donors' samples. Each CDR3 is given with its conserved first and last residue. Each record gives: V gene, D gene, clone size, J gene, CDR3 DNA, CDR3 protein. D genes are given only for firm matches. Not all rows give a size; the values are once, few, many and, for expanded clones, a class.

TRBV27,-,-,TRBJ1-1,TGTGCCAGCAGGGGGGGCGAAGCTTTCTTT,CASRGGEAFF
TRBV6-6,-,-,TRBJ1-5,TGTGCCAGCAGTTACTCCGATGGGAAGGGTCAGCCCCAGCATTTT,CASSYSDGKGQPQHF
TRBV6-4,-,-,TRBJ2-1,TGTGCCAGCAGTACCCTCCGGGGGAATGAGCAGTTCTTC,CASSTLRGNEQFF
TRBV28,-,once,TRBJ1-3,TGTGCCAGCAGTTTATTTCCAGGGAGCTCTGGAAACACCATATATTTT,CASSLFPGSSGNTIYF
TRBV6-5,-,-,TRBJ2-7,TGTGCCAGCAGCTCCGGGAGAGGGGGCCATTACGAGCAGTACTTC,CASSSGRGGHYEQYF
TRBV19,-,-,TRBJ1-2,TGTGCCAGTAGTAGGGACAATAACTATGGCTACACCTTC,CASSRDNNYGYTF
TRBV7-8,-,few,TRBJ1-5,TGTGCCAGCAGCTTACTTTCCGGCTGGGATAGCAATCAGCCCCAGCATTTT,CASSLLSGWDSNQPQHF
TRBV30,-,-,TRBJ2-3,TGTGCCTGGAGGGTGGAACTCACGCAGTATTTT,CAWRVELTQYF
TRBV27,TRBD1,once,TRBJ1-3,TGTGCCAGCAGTTTAGCGGGACAGGGAAGTGGAAACACCATATATTTT,CASSLAGQGSGNTIYF
TRBV18,-,-,TRBJ2-3,TGTGCCAGCTCCTACCAGGGTTCTAGCACAGATACGCAGTATTTT,CASSYQGSSTDTQYF
TRBV9,-,-,TRBJ1-2,TGTGCCAGCAGCGTAGACGGGGGGGCCTATGGCTACACCTTC,CASSVDGGAYGYTF
TRBV5-1,-,-,TRBJ2-7,TGCGCCAGCAGCTTGGGGGGGAAAAGCTCCTACGAGCAGTACTTC,CASSLGGKSSYEQYF
TRBV28,-,few,TRBJ2-7,TGTGCCAGCAGTCCCCCGGGACTTTCAAACTACGAGCAGTACTTC,CASSPPGLSNYEQYF
TRBV10-2,-,few,TRBJ2-5,TGCGCCAGCAGCCGAGGTAGCGGTCAAGAGACCCAGTACTTC,CASSRGSGQETQYF
TRBV5-4,-,-,TRBJ2-7,TGTGCCAGCAGCTTCTTCGGGGAAAAGGGGGAGTACGAGCAGTACTTC,CASSFFGEKGEYEQYF
TRBV9,-,few,TRBJ1-1,TGTGCCAGCAGCGAGGACCGGAGCACTGAAGCTTTCTTT,CASSEDRSTEAFF
TRBV18,-,-,TRBJ1-1,TGTGCCAGCTCACCCTCCCGGGGAGGGCAAAACACTGAAGCTTTCTTT,CASSPSRGGQNTEAFF
TRBV6-1,-,-,TRBJ2-7,TGTGCCAGCAGTGTCTTGCGGACAAGGACCTACGAGCAGTACTTC,CASSVLRTRTYEQYF
TRBV18,TRBD1,-,TRBJ1-4,TGTGCCAGCGCCCAGGGGGCCGGGACTAATGAAAAACTGTTTTTT,CASAQGAGTNEKLFF
TRBV6-1,-,few,TRBJ1-5,TGTGCCAGCAGTGAAAGGGGGGTGAGCAATCAGCCCCAGCATTTT,CASSERGVSNQPQHF
TRBV28,-,-,TRBJ1-1,TGTGCCAGCAGTTCTTTTCTACTACTGGCTTTCTTT,CASSSFLLLAFF
TRBV18,-,-,TRBJ1-3,TGTGCCAGCTCACCAAACAGGGAGAACACCATATATTTT,CASSPNRENTIYF
TRBV28,TRBD2,-,TRBJ2-2,TGTGCCAGCAGTTTTTCCGGGAGGGCGGACACCGGGGAGCTGTTTTTT,CASSFSGRADTGELFF
TRBV6-1,-,-,TRBJ2-7,TGTGCCAGCAGTGAAGAGGCAGGCTTCGAGCAGTACTTC,CASSEEAGFEQYF
TRBV10-3,-,-,TRBJ1-2,TGTGCCATCAGTGGGTCAGGATTAAACTATGGCTACACCTTC,CAISGSGLNYGYTF
TRBV4-1,-,-,TRBJ1-4,TGCGCCAGCAGCCCTGCCTTGGGGGAAAAACTGTTTTTT,CASSPALGEKLFF
TRBV6-6,-,-,TRBJ2-1,TGTGCCAGCAGACCCCACACCCTCGGTGAGCAGTTCTTC,CASRPHTLGEQFF
TRBV4-2,-,-,TRBJ2-2,TGTGCCAGCAGCCCCTATTACGGGCTGAACACCGGGGAGCTGTTTTTT,CASSPYYGLNTGELFF
TRBV6-5,-,-,TRBJ2-3,TGTGCCAGCAGTTCTCCGGCTAGAGGTTCCCCAGATACGCAGTATTTT,CASSSPARGSPDTQYF
TRBV7-9,-,-,TRBJ2-7,TGTGCCAGCAGCCTTAACGCCGGACTCCTAAACGAGCAGTACTTC,CASSLNAGLLNEQYF
TRBV2,TRBD1,-,TRBJ2-4,TGTGCCAGCACTAGGGGACAGGGGCCCGACATTCAGTACTTC,CASTRGQGPDIQYF
TRBV28,-,-,TRBJ2-5,TGTGCCAGCATTCGTCCGGGGGGCGGGCAGACCCAGTACTTC,CASIRPGGGQTQYF
TRBV4-2,-,-,TRBJ2-3,TGTGCCAGCAGCCAAAGATCAGATACGCAGTATTTT,CASSQRSDTQYF
TRBV28,-,-,TRBJ2-3,TGTGCCAGCACCGACCGAGATACGCAGTATTTT,CASTDRDTQYF
TRBV18,-,-,TRBJ1-1,TGTGCCAGCTCACCAAGGAGCGTAGGGGGAGAGAACACTGAAGCTTTCTTT,CASSPRSVGGENTEAFF
TRBV5-4,-,-,TRBJ2-7,TGTGCCAGCAGCTTACGCTACTCCTACGAGCAGTACTTC,CASSLRYSYEQYF
TRBV6-5,-,-,TRBJ2-2,TGTGCCAGCATCCCTGACCTAAACACCGGGGAGCTGTTTTTT,CASIPDLNTGELFF
TRBV7-6,-,-,TRBJ2-5,TGTGCCAGCAGCTTAGAGTATTCTAGCGAGACCCAGTACTTC,CASSLEYSSETQYF
TRBV25-1,-,-,TRBJ2-2,TGTGCCAGCAGTGGGGCCGGGACACTTGGCGGGGAGCTGTTTTTT,CASSGAGTLGGELFF
TRBV11-2,TRBD2,-,TRBJ2-7,TGTGCCAGCAGCTCATCCGGGACTAGCGGGTGGTCCTACGAGCAGTACTTC,CASSSSGTSGWSYEQYF
TRBV5-1,-,once,TRBJ1-5,TGCGCCAGCAGCGGGGGTAGTGGTCAGCCCCAGCATTTT,CASSGGSGQPQHF
TRBV5-1,-,-,TRBJ2-3,TGCGCCAGGAACTTACACCCTAGCACAGATACGCAGTATTTT,CARNLHPSTDTQYF
TRBV4-1,TRBD2,-,TRBJ2-5,TGCGCCAGCAGCCGGCTAGCGGGGGTCTACCAAGAGACCCAGTACTTC,CASSRLAGVYQETQYF
TRBV5-1,-,-,TRBJ2-7,TGCGCCAGCAGCTCAGAGATCAGGTTTAGGCCCGACGAGCAGTACTTC,CASSSEIRFRPDEQYF
TRBV4-1,TRBD1,-,TRBJ1-2,TGCGCCAGCAGCCAGATGACAGGGGGCGTCTATGGCTACACCTTC,CASSQMTGGVYGYTF
TRBV6-1,TRBD1,-,TRBJ1-3,TGTGCCAGCAGGCCGACAGGGAGTTCTGGAAACACCATATATTTT,CASRPTGSSGNTIYF